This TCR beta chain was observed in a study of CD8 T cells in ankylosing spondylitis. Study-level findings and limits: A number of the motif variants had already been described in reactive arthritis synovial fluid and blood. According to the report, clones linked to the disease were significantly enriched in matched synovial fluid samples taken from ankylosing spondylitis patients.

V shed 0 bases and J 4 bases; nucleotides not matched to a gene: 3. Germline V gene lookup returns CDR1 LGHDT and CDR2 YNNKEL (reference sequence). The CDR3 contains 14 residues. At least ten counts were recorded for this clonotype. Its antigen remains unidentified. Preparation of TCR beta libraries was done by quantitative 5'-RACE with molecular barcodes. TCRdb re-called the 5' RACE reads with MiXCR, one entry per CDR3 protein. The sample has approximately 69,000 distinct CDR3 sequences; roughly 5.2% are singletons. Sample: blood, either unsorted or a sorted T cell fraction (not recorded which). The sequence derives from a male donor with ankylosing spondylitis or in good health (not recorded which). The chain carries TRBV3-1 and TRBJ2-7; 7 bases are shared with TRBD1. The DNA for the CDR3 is TGTGCCAGCAGCCAAGAGTGGGACAGATACGAGCAGTACTTC. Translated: CASSQEWDRYEQYF.